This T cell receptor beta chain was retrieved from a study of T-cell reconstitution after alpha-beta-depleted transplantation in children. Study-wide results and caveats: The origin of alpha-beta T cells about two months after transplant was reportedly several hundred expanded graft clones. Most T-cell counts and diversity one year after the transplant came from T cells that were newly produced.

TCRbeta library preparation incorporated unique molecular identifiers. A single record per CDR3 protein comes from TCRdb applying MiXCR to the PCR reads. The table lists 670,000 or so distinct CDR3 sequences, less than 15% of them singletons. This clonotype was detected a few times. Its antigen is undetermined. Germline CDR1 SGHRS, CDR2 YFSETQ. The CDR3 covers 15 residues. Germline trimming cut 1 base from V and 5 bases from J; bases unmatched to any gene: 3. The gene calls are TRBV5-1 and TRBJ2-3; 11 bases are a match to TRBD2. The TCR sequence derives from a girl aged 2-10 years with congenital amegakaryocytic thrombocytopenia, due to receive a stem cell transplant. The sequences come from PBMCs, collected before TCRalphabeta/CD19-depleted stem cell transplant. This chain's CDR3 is CASSLSSGRIDTQYF. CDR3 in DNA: TGCGCCAGCAGCTTGTCTAGCGGGAGGATAGATACGCAGTATTTT.